These T cell receptor beta chains were read from a single sample in a study of T cell responses to AZD1222 COVID-19 vaccine. Profiling relied on immunoSEQ multiplex PCR, and the TCRdb table lists in-frame clones only, not all of them. The profile covers fewer than 110,000 clones, with around 92% appearing a single time and about 41% taken by the ten largest. Material: peripheral blood, obtained on day 0 of AZD1222 vaccination. Receptors originate from an adult in good health. CDR3s include the opening cysteine and the closing phenylalanine or tryptophan. D genes are given only for firm matches. Clone size is not always given. Where it is, it says once, few, many or a class for expanded clones.

>TRBV27|TRBD1|TRBJ2-7|-
TGTGCCAGCAGTCAGTCGACAGGGGGCTTAGGAGAGCAGTACTTC
CASSQSTGGLGEQYF
>TRBV18|-|TRBJ1-4|-
TGTGCCAGCTCCGTCGGGACAACTAATGAAAAACTGTTTTTT
CASSVGTTNEKLFF
>TRBV9|-|TRBJ2-1|-
TGTGCCAGCAGCGTATGGGGGCGAACGGAGGATGAGCAGTTCTTC
CASSVWGRTEDEQFF
>TRBV4-2|-|TRBJ2-7|-
TGTGCCAGCAGCCCGACTAGTTTTTACGAGCAGTACTTC
CASSPTSFYEQYF
>TRBV30|TRBD1|TRBJ1-2|-
TGTGCCGAATTCACAGGGGGAGGCTACACCTTC
CAEFTGGGYTF
>TRBV9|-|TRBJ2-5|-
TGTGCCAGCAGCGTATCGGCGAGAGAGACCCAGTACTTC
CASSVSARETQYF
>TRBV6-5|-|TRBJ1-6|-
TGTGCCAGCAGCGACGAGGGGGACGATTCACCCCTCCACTTT
CASSDEGDDSPLHF
>TRBV24-1|TRBD1|TRBJ2-5|once
TGTGCCACCAGTGATCCTACAGGGGGACGGGAGACCCAGTACTTC
CATSDPTGGRETQYF
>TRBV6-2/TRBV6-3|-|TRBJ1-2|-
TGTGCCAGCAGTTACACAAGAGGGCATGGCTACACCTTC
CASSYTRGHGYTF
>TRBV28|TRBD1|TRBJ2-3|-
TGTGCCAGCAGTTTGGGGCCAGGGGGATTATCAGATACGCAGTATTTT
CASSLGPGGLSDTQYF
>TRBV7-2|-|TRBJ1-2|-
TGTGCCAGCACACCTACCCCCTCTAACTATGGCTACACCTTC
CASTPTPSNYGYTF
>TRBV28|-|TRBJ1-6|-
TGTGCCAGCAGGGAGGCGAGCTCCTATAATTCACCCCTCCACTTT
CASREASSYNSPLHF
>TRBV7-8|TRBD2|TRBJ2-7|-
TGTGCCAGCAGCTTCGGACTAGCGGAATCCTACGAGCAGTACTTC
CASSFGLAESYEQYF
>TRBV6-1|-|TRBJ1-3|-
TGTGCCAGCAGTGATGGGGAGGTGGGAAACACCATATATTTT
CASSDGEVGNTIYF
>TRBV7-8|TRBD2|TRBJ2-7|once
TGTGCCAGCAGGAGGACTAGCGGGGTGTCCTACGAGCAGTACTTC
CASRRTSGVSYEQYF
>TRBV24-1|-|TRBJ1-5|-
TGTGCCACCAGTGACAGGGGAGAAAATGGGGCCCAGCCCCAGCATTTT
CATSDRGENGAQPQHF
>TRBV5-6|TRBD2|TRBJ2-7|once
TGTGCCAGCAGACTTAGCGGGAGGGCGTTCCACGAGCAGTACTTC
CASRLSGRAFHEQYF
>TRBV13|-|TRBJ2-2|many
TGTGCCAGCAGCTTAGGCCAGAGGGACACCGGGGAGCTGTTTTTT
CASSLGQRDTGELFF
>TRBV18|-|TRBJ1-6|-
TGTGCCAGCTCACCCTCACGGCCTGATAATTCACCCCTCCACTTT
CASSPSRPDNSPLHF
>TRBV6-6|-|TRBJ2-7|-
TGTGCCAGCAGCAAACACTACGAGCAGTACTTC
CASSKHYEQYF
>TRBV18|TRBD1|TRBJ2-2|-
TGTGCCAGCTCACCACCGGGACAGGGGAACACCGGGGAGCTGTTTTTT
CASSPPGQGNTGELFF
>TRBV28|TRBD1|TRBJ1-2|-
TGTGCCAGCCTTACATCCTTGGGCAGGGGGCCCAACTATGGCTACACCTTC
CASLTSLGRGPNYGYTF
>TRBV6-5|TRBD1|TRBJ1-2|-
TGTGCCAGCAGGACAGGGACTCATGGCTACACCTTC
CASRTGTHGYTF
>TRBV7-3|TRBD1|TRBJ1-1|-
TGTGCCAGCAGCTTAGGAGACAGGGAGGTCGCTGAAGCTTTCTTT
CASSLGDREVAEAFF
>TRBV5-1|-|TRBJ2-7|-
TGCGCCAGCAGCTTAGGGGGAGCCAGCTCCTACGAGCAGTACTTC
CASSLGGASSYEQYF
>TRBV9|-|TRBJ1-3|-
TGTGCCAGCAGCACACAATTGGACCTATCAACAGGAAACACCATATATTTT
CASSTQLDLSTGNTIYF
>TRBV4-2|-|TRBJ1-6|-
TGTGCCAGCAGCCAAGTGACAGCGACTAATTCACCCCTCCACTTT
CASSQVTATNSPLHF
>TRBV6-5|TRBD1|TRBJ1-5|-
TGTGCCAGCAGTTACGCGGGACAGGGGGACCAGCCCCAGCATTTT
CASSYAGQGDQPQHF
>TRBV5-1|-|TRBJ1-4|-
TGCGCCAGCAGCTTAGGGCCAACTAATGAAAAACTGTTTTTT
CASSLGPTNEKLFF
>TRBV7-7|-|TRBJ2-6|-
TGTGCCAGCAGCATCGGCGGAGGGGCTGGGGCCAACGTCCTGACTTTC
CASSIGGGAGANVLTF
>TRBV18|TRBD1|TRBJ1-3|-
TGTGCCAGCTCCCCGATGGACAGGGCCGGCAACACCATATATTTT
CASSPMDRAGNTIYF
>TRBV27|TRBD1|TRBJ1-6|-
TGTGCCAGCACCGGGACAGAACTATATAATTCACCCCTCCACTTT
CASTGTELYNSPLHF
>TRBV7-9|-|TRBJ2-7|-
TGTGCCAGCAGCCCTGGATTTTACGAGCAGTACTTC
CASSPGFYEQYF
>TRBV18|-|TRBJ2-7|-
TGTGCCAGCTCATACGGTAGCGGTGGCCATTCCTACGAGCAGTACTTC
CASSYGSGGHSYEQYF
>TRBV6-1|-|TRBJ2-7|-
TGTGCCAGCAGTGAACTGGCCCGACCTAAGTACTTC
CASSELARPKYF
>TRBV9|TRBD2|TRBJ2-1|-
TGTGCCAGCACCGCGTTCGGGGGGAAGAGTAGTGTACATGAGCAGTTCTTC
CASTAFGGKSSVHEQFF
>TRBV5-1|TRBD1|TRBJ2-5|-
TGCGCCAGTAGTACAGGGGGCGGAGAGACCCAGTACTTC
CASSTGGGETQYF
>TRBV5-4|-|TRBJ2-1|-
TGTGCCGGCGGAGTTGATGGGTTGATAAATGAGCAGTTCTTC
CAGGVDGLINEQFF
>TRBV6-1|-|TRBJ1-1|-
TGTGCCAGCAGTGCAGCAGGGGCAGGGAACACTGAAGCTTTCTTT
CASSAAGAGNTEAFF
>TRBV5-1|TRBD2|TRBJ2-3|-
TGCGCCAGCAGCCGACTAGCGGGAGTGGGAACAGATACGCAGTATTTT
CASSRLAGVGTDTQYF
>TRBV7-9|TRBD1|TRBJ2-7|once
TGTGCCAGCAGCCCCGGGACAGCGCCAAGGATGAAGCAGTACTTC
CASSPGTAPRMKQYF
>TRBV5-1|TRBD1|TRBJ1-5|-
TGCGCCAGCAGCGAACAGGGGCCGGCTCAGAATCAGCCCCAGCATTTT
CASSEQGPAQNQPQHF
>TRBV28|-|TRBJ1-5|-
TGTGCCAGCACCTCGTACAGGTACGGCAATCAGCCCCAGCATTTT
CASTSYRYGNQPQHF
>TRBV6-5|-|TRBJ2-6|once
TGTGCCAGCAGAACACAGAACTCTGGGGCCAACGTCCTGACTTTC
CASRTQNSGANVLTF
>TRBV6-5|-|TRBJ1-1|-
TGTGCCAGCAGTTTGACCAGGGCGATGAACACTGAAGCTTTCTTT
CASSLTRAMNTEAFF
>TRBV28|-|TRBJ1-4|-
TGTGCCAGCAAACGGCAAGCAACTAATGAAAAACTGTTTTTT
CASKRQATNEKLFF
>TRBV7-9|-|TRBJ2-5|-
TGTGCCAGCAGCTTAGCCTTGGGGGTAGAGACCCAGTACTTC
CASSLALGVETQYF
>TRBV11-3|-|TRBJ2-7|-
TGTGCCAGCAGCCTGGGCTACGGGGCCTACGAGCAGTACTTC
CASSLGYGAYEQYF
>TRBV7-2|-|TRBJ1-5|-
TGTGCCAGCAGCATAGACAGTTTCAATCAGCCCCAGCATTTT
CASSIDSFNQPQHF
>TRBV9|-|TRBJ2-2|-
TGTGCCAGCAGCGTAGTGAACGGGAACATGAACACCGGGGAGCTGTTTTTT
CASSVVNGNMNTGELFF
>TRBV21-1|-|TRBJ1-6|-
TGTGCCAGCAGCATCCCCGGGCAGAATTCACCCCTCCACTTT
CASSIPGQNSPLHF
>TRBV3-1/TRBV3-2|-|TRBJ2-3|-
TGTGCCAGCAGCCACACTAATACGCAGTATTTT
CASSHTNTQYF
>TRBV27|TRBD1|TRBJ1-1|-
TGTGCCAGCAGTCCGAGACAGGGGTTAAGGGACACTGAAGCTTTCTTT
CASSPRQGLRDTEAFF
>TRBV18|-|TRBJ1-5|-
TGTGCCAGCTCACCACCTAACGGCTTCCGAGAAGATAGCAATCAGCCCCAGCATTTT
CASSPPNGFREDSNQPQHF
>TRBV24-1|TRBD1|TRBJ2-3|-
TGTGCCACCAGTGATTTAGGGGGCCCGGGAAAGTATTTT
CATSDLGGPGKYF
>TRBV24-1|-|TRBJ2-1|few
TGTGCCACCAGTGATTTCGGGAGTTACTACAATGAGCAGTTCTTC
CATSDFGSYYNEQFF
>TRBV28|-|TRBJ1-2|once
TGTGCCAGCAGCTCCGGGACGCCGGGGGGCTACACCTTC
CASSSGTPGGYTF